These 25 T cell receptor beta chains came from one sample sequenced in a study of vaccination effects on CD4 cells after COVID-19. No antigens are known for them. TCRdb keeps only in-frame clones here, not all; method: immunoSEQ multiplex PCR. The sample records about 24,000 clones, approximately 76% being singletons. Within the ViraFEST assay, antigen-specific CD4+ T cells underwent expansion with viral peptide pools prior to sequencing. CD4+ T cells were isolated after 10 days of culture. The individual was infected with SARS-CoV-2 between March and December 2020, as confirmed by PCR. This specimen was CD4+ T cells from PBMCs cultured with SARS-CoV-2 spike peptides, taken before COVID-19 vaccination. The receptors originated from a human donor who had a prior SARS-CoV-2 infection.

The chain carries TRBV2 and TRBJ1-6; D is ambiguous. V was trimmed by 10 bases and J by 7 bases, leaving 17 bases between them. This CDR3 region has 14 residues. The germline gives CDR1 SNHLY, CDR2 FYNNEI. DNA of the CDR3: TGTGCCACCCAAAACGTACAGAACAATTCACCCCTCCACTTT. Protein: CATQNVQNNSPLHF.

The chain couples TRBV19 to TRBJ2-2; unclear D gene. Between the trimmed V and J ends, which lost 7 bases and 7 bases, there was a span of 10 bases. The CDR3 extends over 12 amino acids. Germline-derived CDR1 and CDR2 are LNHDA and SQIVND (reference sequence). The CDR3 DNA reads TGTGCCAGTACGGCGTTTGGCGGGGAGCTGTTTTTT. The encoded protein is CASTAFGGELFF.

The chain is built from TRBV11-3 and TRBJ1-2; the match to TRBD1 covers 8 bases. Trimming at V came to 5 bases and at J to 2 bases, leaving 4 bases not matched to a gene. The CDR3 contains 14 residues. Germline lookup yields CDR1 SGHNT and CDR2 YENEEA. As DNA, the CDR3 is TGTGCCAGCAGCCCTCACAGGGGGAACTATGGCTACACCTTC. Its translation is CASSPHRGNYGYTF.

This clone has only one observation. The V call is TRBV10-3, the J call TRBJ1-6; the D is unclear. The germline gives CDR1 ENHRY, CDR2 SYGVKD. V lost 0 bases, J lost 7 bases, and 13 bases lay in between. The CDR3 is 16 amino acids. The CDR3 DNA follows: TGTGCCATCAGTGAGTCGCAGGCAGAAACCAATTCACCCCTCCACTTT. It yields the protein CAISESQAETNSPLHF.

This sequence joins TRBV2 and TRBJ1-6, with a weak D call TRBD1 (5 bases). The length of the CDR3 is 15 residues. With 5 bases removed from V and 7 bases from J, the gap between germline ends came to 15 bases. The germline V gene encodes CDR1 SNHLY and CDR2 FYNNEI. DNA of the CDR3: TGTGCCAGCAGTCTAAACAGGATAGGGAATTCACCCCTCCACTTT. It translates to CASSLNRIGNSPLHF.

The CDR3 DNA follows: TGTGCCAGCAGCATCGGGACCGGATACAATGAGCAGTTCTTC. This encodes CASSIGTGYNEQFF. This sequence joins TRBV11-3 and TRBJ2-1; D is possibly TRBD1 or TRBD2 (5 bases each). The ends were cut back, 5 bases at V and 4 bases at J, with 12 bases in the middle. Germline CDR1 and CDR2: SGHNT and YENEEA. The CDR3 length is 14 residues.

This chain connects TRBV7-2 to TRBJ2-2; 15 nucleotides agree with TRBD2. The germline V gene encodes CDR1 SGHTA and CDR2 FQGNSA. With V trimmed by 7 bases and J by 6 bases, 9 bases remained unmatched. CDR3 length: 17 residues. CDR3 amino acids: CASTQWTSGRVSGELFF. In DNA, the CDR3 is TGTGCCAGCACCCAATGGACTAGCGGGAGGGTGTCCGGGGAGCTGTTTTTT.

V gene TRBV19 combines with J gene TRBJ2-1, with TRBD2 identical over 7 bases. Germline CDR1 and CDR2: LNHDA and SQIVND (reference sequence). The CDR3 spans 16 residues. The V segment lost 0 bases and the J segment 0 bases; nucleotides outside the gene matches: 2. The CDR3 nucleotides are TGTGCCAGTAGTATAGAGGGCGGGAGCTCCTACAATGAGCAGTTCTTC. This sequence encodes CASSIEGGSSYNEQFF.

The V gene is TRBV6-5, the J gene TRBJ1-5; D uncertain. The V end was cut by 2 bases, the J end by 5 bases, with 10 bases between. Germline V gives CDR1 MNHEY, CDR2 SVGAGI. This CDR3 comprises 14 residues. The CDR3 here is CASSYTRTYQPQHF. The DNA of the CDR3 is TGTGCCAGCAGTTACACGAGAACGTATCAGCCCCAGCATTTT.

This clone has more than one count but fewer than ten. V is TRBV7-2 and J is TRBJ2-5; no firm D call. CDR1 SGHTA and CDR2 FQGNSA come from the germline V gene. The CDR3 is 14 residues long. Between the trimmed V and J ends, which lost 1 base and 2 bases, there was a span of 8 bases. This CDR3 is CASSLVAAQETQYF. The CDR3 DNA reads TGTGCCAGCAGCTTAGTAGCAGCTCAAGAGACCCAGTACTTC.

This clone has only a few counts. V is TRBV11-3 and J is TRBJ1-6; D gene uncertain. The V end was cut by 3 bases, the J end by 8 bases, with 8 bases between. The CDR3 spans 13 residues. Germline values: CDR1 SGHNT, CDR2 YENEEA. The CDR3 protein is CASSLESYSPLHF. In nucleotides, the CDR3 is TGTGCCAGCAGCTTGGAGTCTTATTCACCCCTCCACTTT.

This clone was detected a few times. The gene calls are TRBV27 and TRBJ1-2; D perhaps matches TRBD1 (6 bases). The CDR3 totals 17 residues. V lost 7 bases and J 1 base, leaving 22 bases between the germline ends. Looked up from germline, CDR1 is MNHEY and CDR2 is SMNVEV (reference sequence). The CDR3 DNA reads TGTGCCAGCAAACCTAACAGGGACCCCAACCTTAACTATGGCTACACCTTC. This sequence encodes CASKPNRDPNLNYGYTF.

The chain couples TRBV2 to TRBJ2-5; no clear D gene. CDR3 length equals 12 residues. The V and J ends lost 8 bases and 7 bases respectively, with 14 bases between them. Germline lookup yields CDR1 SNHLY and CDR2 FYNNEI. The CDR3 is CASGSVGRTQYF. The DNA of the CDR3 is TGTGCCAGCGGGTCGGTGGGTCGGACCCAGTACTTC.

The chain recombines TRBV6-2 or TRBV6-3 with TRBJ2-5; TRBD2 matches 10 bases. Losses at the gene ends were 2 bases for V and 3 bases for J; bases not matched to a gene: 3. Germline assignment: CDR1 MNHEY and CDR2 SVGEGT. This CDR3 is 15 amino acids long. The CDR3 spells CASSYGSGGEETQYF. In nucleotides, the CDR3 is TGTGCCAGCAGTTACGGGAGCGGGGGGGAAGAGACCCAGTACTTC.

This chain links TRBV18 with TRBJ1-5; no definite D call. The V gene's germline CDR1 is KGHSH and CDR2 LQKENI. Trimming pared 2 bases from V and 0 bases from J, leaving 8 bases between. There are 15 residues in the CDR3. The CDR3, as DNA: TGTGCCAGCTCACCAGACTGGAATAGCAATCAGCCCCAGCATTTT. The encoded protein is CASSPDWNSNQPQHF.

V gene TRBV4-1 combines with J gene TRBJ1-1, with 8 positions matching TRBD1. The CDR3 spans 17 residues. Germline lookup yields CDR1 MGHRA and CDR2 YSYEKL. The V gene end was trimmed by 1 base and the J gene end by 5 bases; junction bases not matched to a gene: 12. The CDR3 loop is CASSQGGQVAGRTEAFF. The CDR3 coding sequence is TGCGCCAGCAGCCAAGGGGGACAGGTTGCGGGAAGGACTGAAGCTTTCTTT.

The gene calls are TRBV19 and TRBJ1-2; no definite D call. The germline V gene encodes CDR1 LNHDA and CDR2 SQIVND (reference sequence). CDR3 size: 15 residues. V gave up 4 bases and J gave up 1 base, with 13 bases separating them. CDR3 DNA sequence: TGTGCCAGTAGTACCACGGACCGACTTAACTATGGCTACACCTTC. As protein: CASSTTDRLNYGYTF. Complete variable domain (other parts from reference TRBV19 and TRBJ1-2): DGGITQSPKYLFRKEGQNVTLSCEQNLNHDAMYWYRQDPGQGLRLIYYSQIVNDFQKGDIAEGYSVSREKKESFPLTVTSAQKNPTAFYLCASSTTDRLNYGYTFGSGTRLTVV.

The chain uses TRBV11-2 and TRBJ2-6; no clear D. V was pared by 4 bases and J by 0 bases, with 10 bases between. The CDR3 extends over 16 amino acids. Germline V CDR1 and CDR2: SGHAT, FQNNGV. The CDR3 DNA follows: TGTGCCAGCAGCTCTGGTAGAGGCTCTGGGGCCAACGTCCTGACTTTC. Translation gives CASSSGRGSGANVLTF.

The chain combines TRBV7-6 with TRBJ1-3; D perhaps matches TRBD1 (6 bases). Germline V CDR1 and CDR2: SGHVS, FNYEAQ. V gave up 4 bases and J gave up 0 bases, with 16 bases separating them. This CDR3 spans 17 amino acids. As DNA, the CDR3 is TGTGCCAGCAGCTGGGGAGGGGGGCGACGCTCTGGAAACACCATATATTTT. Encoded protein: CASSWGGGRRSGNTIYF.

V is TRBV7-2 and J is TRBJ2-4; 7 nucleotides agree with TRBD1. The CDR3 runs to 14 residues. V trimming: 8 bases; J trimming: 0 bases; junction bases outside the gene matches: 4. CDR1 and CDR2 from the germline V gene are SGHTA and FQGNSA. The CDR3 nucleotides are TGTGCCAGCGGAGCAGGGGGAGCCAAAAACATTCAGTACTTC. This gives the protein CASGAGGAKNIQYF.

The chain uses TRBV2 and TRBJ2-1, with 13 positions matching TRBD2. The CDR3 is 16 amino acids. Germline V lookup: CDR1 SNHLY, CDR2 FYNNEI. V was pared by 5 bases and J by 4 bases, with 5 bases of the junction left unmatched. CDR3 region: CASSRRLAGGYNEQFF. For the CDR3, the DNA is TGTGCCAGCAGTAGAAGACTAGCGGGGGGTTACAATGAGCAGTTCTTC. The whole variable domain, filled in from reference TRBV2 and TRBJ2-1, reads EPEVTQTPSHQVTQMGQEVILRCVPISNHLYFYWYRQILGQKVEFLVSFYNNEISEKSEIFDDQFSVERPDGSNFTLKIRSTKLEDSAMYFCASSRRLAGGYNEQFFGPGTRLTVL.

The rearrangement uses TRBV27 and TRBJ2-7, with D possibly matching TRBD1 (6 bases). Deletions cut 7 bases from V and 3 bases from J, with 19 bases between. In germline, CDR1 is MNHEY, CDR2 SMNVEV (reference sequence). The CDR3 contains 15 residues. The CDR3 DNA reads TGTGCCAGCACCCCTACAGGGAGAGTTATCTACGAGCAGTACTTC. It specifies CASTPTGRVIYEQYF.

The chain joins TRBV5-1 to TRBJ1-4; 7 nucleotides line up with TRBD1. The CDR3 runs 15 residues. Germline V CDR1 and CDR2: SGHRS, YFSETQ. V was clipped by 6 bases and J by 7 bases; unmatched bases: 12. CDR3 sequence reads: CASNIQGGFGEKLFF. DNA of the CDR3: TGCGCCAGCAACATTCAGGGGGGGTTTGGTGAAAAACTGTTTTTT.

Here the CDR3 DNA reads TGTGCCAGCAGCTTAGTGCGCTACGAGCAGTACTTC. This encodes CASSLVRYEQYF. The genes are TRBV7-2 and TRBJ2-7, with no clear D. CDR3 length equals 12 residues. With 1 base removed from V and 3 bases from J, the gap between germline ends came to 4 bases. Germline-derived CDR1 and CDR2 are SGHTA and FQGNSA.

The J gene is TRBJ2-7, the V gene TRBV4-1, with no clear D. The CDR3 spans 16 residues. The germline V and J ends were trimmed by 1 base and 5 bases, with 18 bases remaining between them. The germline gives CDR1 MGHRA, CDR2 YSYEKL. CDR3 sequence reads: CASSQVDILTYHEQYF. CDR3 sequence (DNA): TGCGCCAGCAGCCAAGTCGATATCCTTACTTATCACGAGCAGTACTTC.